This TCR beta chain was recovered during a study of T cell responses to AZD1222 COVID-19 vaccine. Study details: Samples with a second dose at about 4 or about 12 weeks were pooled together.

Comment on this clone: The antigen is unknown.

Study outcomes and limitations: Repertoires were sampled only after the peak T cell response. Compared with day 0, the breadth and depth of the Spike-specific TCR repertoire rose significantly after two doses of AZD1222. Clonal diversity was possibly underestimated; the donors were predominantly white British and more often female.

Measured with immunoSEQ multiplex PCR; TCRdb has only the in-frame clones, and not every one. The table has 170,000 or so clones, about nine tenths seen once; the top ten hold roughly 2.8%. The clonotype comes from an adult in good health. This specimen consisted of peripheral blood, obtained on day 0 of AZD1222 vaccination.

CDR3 in amino acids: CASSVASRDNEQFF. The CDR3, as DNA: TGTGCCAGCAGCGTAGCTAGCCGGGACAATGAGCAGTTCTTC. V is TRBV9 and J is TRBJ2-1; the D gene is possibly TRBD2 (5 bases). In germline, CDR1 is SGDLS, CDR2 YYNGEE. With 0 bases removed from V and 5 bases from J, the gap between germline ends came to 9 bases. CDR3 size: 14 residues.